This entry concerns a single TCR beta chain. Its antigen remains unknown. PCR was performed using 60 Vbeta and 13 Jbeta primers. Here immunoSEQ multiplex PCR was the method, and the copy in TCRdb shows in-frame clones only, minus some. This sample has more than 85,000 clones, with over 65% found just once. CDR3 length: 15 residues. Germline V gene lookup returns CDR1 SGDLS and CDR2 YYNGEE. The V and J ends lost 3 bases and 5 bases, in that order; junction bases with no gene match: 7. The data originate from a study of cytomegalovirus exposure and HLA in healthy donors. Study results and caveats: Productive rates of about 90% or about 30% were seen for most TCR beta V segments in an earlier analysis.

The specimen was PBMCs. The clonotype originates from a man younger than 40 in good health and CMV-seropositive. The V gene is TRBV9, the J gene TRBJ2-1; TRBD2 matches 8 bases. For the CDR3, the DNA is TGTGCCAGCAGCGAGGATCGGGGGGGCCACAATGAGCAGTTCTTC. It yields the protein CASSEDRGGHNEQFF. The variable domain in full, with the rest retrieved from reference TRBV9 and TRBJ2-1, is DSGVTQTPKHLITATGQRVTLRCSPRSGDLSVYWYQQSLDQGLQFLIQYYNGEERAKGNILERFSAQQFPDLHSELNLSSLELGDSALYFCASSEDRGGHNEQFFGPGTRLTVL.